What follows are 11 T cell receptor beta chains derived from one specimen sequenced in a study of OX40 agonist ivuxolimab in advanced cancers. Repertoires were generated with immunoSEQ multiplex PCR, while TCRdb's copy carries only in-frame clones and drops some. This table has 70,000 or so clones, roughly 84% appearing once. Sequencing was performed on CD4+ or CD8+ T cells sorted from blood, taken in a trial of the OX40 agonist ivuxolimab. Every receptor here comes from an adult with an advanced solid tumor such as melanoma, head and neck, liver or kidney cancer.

The CDR3 DNA sequence: TGTGCCAGCAGCCCCGGCCCCGGGGCCAACATCGAGCAGTACTTC. This codes for CASSPGPGANIEQYF. The rearrangement uses TRBV7-3 and TRBJ2-7, with D tentatively TRBD1 or TRBD2 (5 bases each). The CDR3 covers 15 residues. V was shortened by 5 bases and J by 6 bases, with 20 bases between the two germline ends. CDR1 is SGHTA, CDR2 FQGTGA, per germline. The complete variable domain, with remaining parts taken from reference TRBV7-3 and TRBJ2-7, reads GAGVSQTPSNKVTEKGKYVELRCDPISGHTALYWYRQSLGQGPEFLIYFQGTGAADDSGLPNDRFFAVRPEGSVSTLKIQRTERGDSAVYLCASSPGPGANIEQYFGPGTRLTVT.

The CDR3 DNA sequence: TGTGCCAGTAGTATCGTCGGCATCGCTGGAAACACCATATATTTT. This codes for CASSIVGIAGNTIYF. The rearrangement joins TRBV19 to TRBJ1-3; D not resolved. This CDR3 contains 15 residues. The germline gives CDR1 LNHDA, CDR2 SQIVND (reference sequence). V was clipped by 3 bases and J by 2 bases, with 11 bases between them.

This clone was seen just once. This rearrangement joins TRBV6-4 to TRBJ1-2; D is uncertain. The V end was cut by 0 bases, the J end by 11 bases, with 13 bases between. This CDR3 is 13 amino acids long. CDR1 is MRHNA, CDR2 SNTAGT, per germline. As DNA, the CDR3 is TGTGCCAGCAGTGACTCGAGTGCGGGGTCTTACACCTTC. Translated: CASSDSSAGSYTF.

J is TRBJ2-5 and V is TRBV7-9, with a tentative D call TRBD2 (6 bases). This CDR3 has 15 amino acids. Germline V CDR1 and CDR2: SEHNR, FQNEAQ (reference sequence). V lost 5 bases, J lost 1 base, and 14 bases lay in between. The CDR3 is CASSRGGDGQETQYF. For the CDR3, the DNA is TGTGCCAGCAGCCGGGGAGGTGATGGCCAAGAGACCCAGTACTTC.

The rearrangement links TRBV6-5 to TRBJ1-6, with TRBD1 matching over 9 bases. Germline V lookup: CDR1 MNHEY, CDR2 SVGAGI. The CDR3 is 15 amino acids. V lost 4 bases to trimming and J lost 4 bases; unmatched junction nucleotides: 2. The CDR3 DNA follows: TGTGCCAGCAGTTCCGGACAGGGGTATAATTCACCCCTCCACTTT. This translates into CASSSGQGYNSPLHF.

The CDR3 bases are TGTGCCAGCAGCGTCGACACTAGCGGGAGTTGGAACACCGGGGAGCTGTTTTTT. Protein sequence: CASSVDTSGSWNTGELFF. The chain is built from TRBV9 and TRBJ2-2, with 11 bases aligning to TRBD2. This CDR3 contains 18 residues. V shed 2 bases and J 1 base; nucleotides not matched to a gene: 7. Germline CDR1 reads SGDLS; CDR2 reads YYNGEE.

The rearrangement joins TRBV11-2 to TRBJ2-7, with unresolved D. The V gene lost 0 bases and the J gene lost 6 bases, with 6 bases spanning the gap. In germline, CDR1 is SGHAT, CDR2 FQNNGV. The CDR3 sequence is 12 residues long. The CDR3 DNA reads TGTGCCAGCAGCTTAGATACGTCCGAGCAGTACTTC. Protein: CASSLDTSEQYF.

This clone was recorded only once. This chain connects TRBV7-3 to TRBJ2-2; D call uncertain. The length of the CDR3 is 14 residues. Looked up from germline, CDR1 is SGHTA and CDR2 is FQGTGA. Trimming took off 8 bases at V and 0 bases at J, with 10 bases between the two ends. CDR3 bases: TGTGCCAGCCGCCGGCAGACGAACACCGGGGAGCTGTTTTTT. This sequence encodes CASRRQTNTGELFF.

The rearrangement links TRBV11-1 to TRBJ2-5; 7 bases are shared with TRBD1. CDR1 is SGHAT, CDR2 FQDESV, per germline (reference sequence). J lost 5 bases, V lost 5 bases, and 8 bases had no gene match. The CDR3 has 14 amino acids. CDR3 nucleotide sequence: TGTGCCAGCAGCCGACAGGGCGCGCGGGAGACCCAGTACTTC. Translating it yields CASSRQGARETQYF.

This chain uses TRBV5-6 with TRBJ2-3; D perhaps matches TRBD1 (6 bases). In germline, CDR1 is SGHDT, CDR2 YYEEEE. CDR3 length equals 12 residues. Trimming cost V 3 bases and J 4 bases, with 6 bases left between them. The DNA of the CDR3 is TGTGCCAGCAGCTCAGGGGCAGATACGCAGTATTTT. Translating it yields CASSSGADTQYF.

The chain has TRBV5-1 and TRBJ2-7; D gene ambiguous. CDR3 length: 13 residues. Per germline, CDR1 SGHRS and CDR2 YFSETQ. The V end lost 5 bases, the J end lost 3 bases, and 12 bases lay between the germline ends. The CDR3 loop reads CASSVTSYYEQYF. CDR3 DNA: TGCGCCAGCAGTGTGACAAGTTACTACGAGCAGTACTTC.